The 9 T cell receptor beta chains below come from one sample, sequenced in a study of CD8+CD57+ T cells in acquired aplastic anemia. Those patients picked for sequencing had displayed CD8+CD57+ cell expansion on flow cytometry. TCR beta VDJ and CDR3 profiling used genomic DNA as template. TCRdb ran MiXCR on the reads and lists one entry per CDR3 protein. The sample includes 150,000 to 200,000 distinct CDR3 sequences, around 52% of them seen just once. Material for sequencing was sorted CD4+, CD8+, or CD8+CD57+ T cells (not recorded which) from PBMCs. These receptors came from a human donor with aplastic anemia.

At least ten counts were recorded for this clonotype. The genes are TRBV10-3 and TRBJ2-6, with unresolved D. CDR1 is ENHRY, CDR2 SYGVKD, per germline. This CDR3 is built from 16 residues. V gave up 7 bases and J gave up 0 bases, with 13 bases separating them. CDR3 protein: CAIKAGILSGANVLTF. The CDR3 DNA sequence: TGTGCCATCAAAGCAGGCATCCTCTCTGGGGCCAACGTCCTGACTTTC.

This chain connects TRBV12-3 or TRBV12-4 to TRBJ1-5, with 8 bases lining up with TRBD1. The CDR3 covers 14 residues. V lost 7 bases, J lost 7 bases, and 9 bases stayed unmatched. The CDR3, as DNA: TGTGCCAGCAAGAAGACAGGGGTGGCACAGCCCCAGCATTTT. Protein product: CASKKTGVAQPQHF.

The chain has TRBV6-1 and TRBJ2-7, with D possibly being TRBD2 (5 bases). From germline, CDR1 is MNHNS and CDR2 SASEGT. This CDR3 spans 14 amino acids. The V gene lost 5 bases and the J gene lost 6 bases, with 17 bases spanning the gap. The CDR3 DNA follows: TGTGCCAGCAGTCTAGCCGGGTCCTGGGGCGAGCAGTACTTC. This codes for CASSLAGSWGEQYF.

The gene calls are TRBV30 and TRBJ2-3; D gene uncertain. The CDR3 runs to 12 residues. The germline V gene has CDR1 GTSNPN and CDR2 SVGIG (reference sequence). The V end was cut by 4 bases, the J end by 6 bases, with 11 bases between. The CDR3 here is CAWTPNPDTQYF. CDR3 DNA: TGTGCCTGGACCCCCAACCCTGATACGCAGTATTTT.

This clonotype was picked up many times. The chain uses TRBV6-5 and TRBJ1-5; no reliable D call. Trimming took off 0 bases at V and 0 bases at J, with 6 bases between the two ends. This CDR3 is built from 15 residues. Germline V CDR1 and CDR2: MNHEY, SVGAGI. The CDR3 DNA reads as TGTGCCAGCAGTTACTCGGGTTTTAGCAATCAGCCCCAGCATTTT. Amino acid sequence: CASSYSGFSNQPQHF.

This clonotype was recorded at least ten times. V gene TRBV15 combines with J gene TRBJ1-6, with D uncertain. Trimming left V 8 bases short and J 7 bases short, with 6 bases between. The CDR3 runs to 11 residues. Looked up from germline, CDR1 is LNHNV and CDR2 is YYDKDF (reference sequence). The CDR3 here is CATGQNSPLHF. In DNA form, the CDR3 reads TGTGCCACCGGCCAAAATTCACCCCTCCACTTT.

This sequence joins TRBV27 and TRBJ2-5; D is possibly TRBD1 (6 bases). The CDR3 totals 16 residues. CDR1 is MNHEY and CDR2 is SMNVEV in the germline V gene (reference sequence). Between the trimmed V and J ends, which lost 7 bases and 3 bases, there was a span of 21 bases. The CDR3 DNA sequence: TGTGCCAGCAACGCTCAAACCGGGACAAGAAAAGAGACCCAGTACTTC. It encodes CASNAQTGTRKETQYF.

This clonotype has a count of ten or more. The chain links TRBV11-1 to TRBJ2-7, with D tentatively TRBD2 (6 bases). The germline CDR1 and CDR2 sequences are SGHAT and FQDESV (reference sequence). The germline V and J ends were trimmed by 5 bases and 0 bases, with 14 bases remaining between them. The CDR3 sequence is 15 residues long. The chain's CDR3 is CASSRGSGLSYEQYF. The DNA of the CDR3 is TGTGCCAGCAGCCGAGGCTCGGGACTCTCCTACGAGCAGTACTTC.

The table lists this clonotype with a few counts. J is TRBJ1-2 and V is TRBV7-3; D perhaps matches TRBD1 (6 bases). Germline assignment: CDR1 SGHTA and CDR2 FQGTGA. Between the trimmed V and J ends, which lost 3 bases and 8 bases, there was a span of 16 bases. This CDR3 contains 14 residues. Written as DNA, the CDR3 is TGTGCCAGCAGCTTCGGGGGGGGGCCTGAAGGCTACACCTTC. Its protein product is CASSFGGGPEGYTF.